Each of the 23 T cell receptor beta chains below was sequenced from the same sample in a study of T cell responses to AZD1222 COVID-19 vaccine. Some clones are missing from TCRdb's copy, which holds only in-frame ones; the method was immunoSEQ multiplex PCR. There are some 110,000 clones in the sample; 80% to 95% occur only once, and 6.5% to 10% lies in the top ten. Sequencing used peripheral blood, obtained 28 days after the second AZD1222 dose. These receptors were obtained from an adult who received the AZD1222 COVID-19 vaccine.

The CDR3 sequence is CASSLDRGLHNEQFF. For the CDR3, the DNA is TGTGCCAGCAGCTTGGACAGGGGCCTCCACAATGAGCAGTTCTTC. This chain joins TRBV11-2 and TRBJ2-1, with 9 bases aligning to TRBD1. The CDR3 runs 15 residues. Germline CDR1 reads SGHAT; CDR2 reads FQNNGV. V gave up 3 bases and J gave up 5 bases; unmatched junction bases: 5.

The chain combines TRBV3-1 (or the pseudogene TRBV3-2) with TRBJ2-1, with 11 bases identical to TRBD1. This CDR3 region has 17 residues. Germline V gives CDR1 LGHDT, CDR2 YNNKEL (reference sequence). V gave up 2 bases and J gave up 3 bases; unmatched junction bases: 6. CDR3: CASSQQTGTGGYNEQFF. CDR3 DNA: TGTGCCAGCAGCCAACAAACCGGGACAGGGGGCTACAATGAGCAGTTCTTC.

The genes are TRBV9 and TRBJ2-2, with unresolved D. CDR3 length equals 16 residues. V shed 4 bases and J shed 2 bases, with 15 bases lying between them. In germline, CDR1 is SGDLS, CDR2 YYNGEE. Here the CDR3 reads CASSTGILDNTGELFF. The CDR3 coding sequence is TGTGCCAGCAGCACGGGTATACTTGATAACACCGGGGAGCTGTTTTTT.

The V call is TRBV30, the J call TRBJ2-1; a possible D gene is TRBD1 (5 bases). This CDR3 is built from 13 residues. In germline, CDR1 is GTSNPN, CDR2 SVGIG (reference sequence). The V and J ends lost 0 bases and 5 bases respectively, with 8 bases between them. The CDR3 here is CAWSVKGNNEQFF. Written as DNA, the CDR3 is TGTGCCTGGAGTGTAAAGGGGAACAATGAGCAGTTCTTC.

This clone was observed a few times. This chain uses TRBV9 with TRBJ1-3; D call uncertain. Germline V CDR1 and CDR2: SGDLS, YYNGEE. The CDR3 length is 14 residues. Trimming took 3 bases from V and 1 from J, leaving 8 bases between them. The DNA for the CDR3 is TGTGCCAGCAGCGGAGTGAGATCTGGAAACACCATATATTTT. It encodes CASSGVRSGNTIYF.

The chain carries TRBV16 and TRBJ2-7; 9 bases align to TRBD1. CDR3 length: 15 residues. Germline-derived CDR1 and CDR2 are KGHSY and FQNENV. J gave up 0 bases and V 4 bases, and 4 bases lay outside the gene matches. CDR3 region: CASSRPGQGSYEQYF. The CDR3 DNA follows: TGTGCCAGCAGCCGGCCGGGACAGGGCTCCTACGAGCAGTACTTC. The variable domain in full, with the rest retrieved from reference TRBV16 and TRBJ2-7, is GEEVAQTPKHLVRGEGQKAKLYCAPIKGHSYVFWYQQVLKNEFKFLISFQNENVFDETGMPKERFSAKCLPNSPCSLEIQATKLEDSAVYFCASSRPGQGSYEQYFGPGTRLTVT.

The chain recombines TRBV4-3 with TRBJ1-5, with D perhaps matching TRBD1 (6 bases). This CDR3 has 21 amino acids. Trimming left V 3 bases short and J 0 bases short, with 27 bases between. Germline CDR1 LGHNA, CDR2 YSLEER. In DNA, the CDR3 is TGCGCCAGCAGCCAGGGAAACCGGGACACGGGGGAAGCGAATAGCAATCAGCCCCAGCATTTT. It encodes CASSQGNRDTGEANSNQPQHF.

As DNA, the CDR3 is TGTGCCAGCGACCCATTCGACAGGGCGACAACTAATGAAAAACTGTTTTTT. Encoded protein: CASDPFDRATTNEKLFF. The V and J genes are TRBV5-6 and TRBJ1-4; 7 bases are shared with TRBD1. With V trimmed by 7 bases and J by 0 bases, 12 bases remained unmatched. The germline V gene encodes CDR1 SGHDT and CDR2 YYEEEE. The CDR3 sequence is 17 residues long.

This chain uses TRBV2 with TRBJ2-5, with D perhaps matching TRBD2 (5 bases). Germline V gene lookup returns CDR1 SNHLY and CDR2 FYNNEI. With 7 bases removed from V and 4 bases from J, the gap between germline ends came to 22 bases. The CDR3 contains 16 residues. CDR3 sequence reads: CASKPSGLGMGETQYF. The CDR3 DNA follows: TGTGCCAGCAAACCCAGCGGCCTAGGGATGGGAGAGACCCAGTACTTC.

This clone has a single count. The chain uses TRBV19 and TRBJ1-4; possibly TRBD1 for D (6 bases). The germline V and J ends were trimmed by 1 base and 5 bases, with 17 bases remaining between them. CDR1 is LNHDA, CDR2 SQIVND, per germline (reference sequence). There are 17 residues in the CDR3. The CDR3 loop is CASSIGTKQGRNEKLFF. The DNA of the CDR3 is TGTGCCAGTAGTATAGGGACGAAACAGGGACGGAATGAAAAACTGTTTTTT.

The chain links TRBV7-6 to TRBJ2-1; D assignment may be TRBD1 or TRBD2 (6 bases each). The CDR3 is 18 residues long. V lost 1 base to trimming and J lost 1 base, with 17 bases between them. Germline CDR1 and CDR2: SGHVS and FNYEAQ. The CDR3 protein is CASSLVLAGVMSYNEQFF. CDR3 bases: TGTGCCAGCAGCTTAGTACTAGCAGGGGTTATGTCCTACAATGAGCAGTTCTTC.

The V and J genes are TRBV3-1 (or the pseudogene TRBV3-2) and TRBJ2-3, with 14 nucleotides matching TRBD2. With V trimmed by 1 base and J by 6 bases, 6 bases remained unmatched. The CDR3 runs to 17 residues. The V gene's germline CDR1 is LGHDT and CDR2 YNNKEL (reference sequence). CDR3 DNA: TGTGCCAGCAGCCAAGGGCAGGGACTAGCGGGGGCGGATACGCAGTATTTT. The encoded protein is CASSQGQGLAGADTQYF.

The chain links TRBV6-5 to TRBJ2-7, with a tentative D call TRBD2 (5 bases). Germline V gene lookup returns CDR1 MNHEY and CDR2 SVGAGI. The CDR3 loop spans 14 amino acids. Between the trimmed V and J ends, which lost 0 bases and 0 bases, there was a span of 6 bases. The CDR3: CASSYSTSSYEQYF. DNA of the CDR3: TGTGCCAGCAGTTACTCTACTAGCTCCTACGAGCAGTACTTC.

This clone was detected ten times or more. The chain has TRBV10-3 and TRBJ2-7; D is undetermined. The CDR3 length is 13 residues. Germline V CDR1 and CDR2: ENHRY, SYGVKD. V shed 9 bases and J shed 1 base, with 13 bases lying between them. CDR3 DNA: TGTGCCATTACAACCGACACGTCCTACGAGCAGTACTTC. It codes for CAITTDTSYEQYF.

The CDR3 reads CASSFSGRNTEAFF. CDR3 bases: TGTGCCAGCAGTTTTTCGGGGAGGAACACTGAAGCTTTCTTT. The chain is built from TRBV3-1 (or the pseudogene TRBV3-2) and TRBJ1-1; no clear D gene. CDR1 and CDR2 from the germline V gene are LGHDT and YNNKEL (reference sequence). The CDR3 consists of 14 residues. The V end lost 6 bases, the J end lost 1 base, and 12 bases lay between the germline ends.

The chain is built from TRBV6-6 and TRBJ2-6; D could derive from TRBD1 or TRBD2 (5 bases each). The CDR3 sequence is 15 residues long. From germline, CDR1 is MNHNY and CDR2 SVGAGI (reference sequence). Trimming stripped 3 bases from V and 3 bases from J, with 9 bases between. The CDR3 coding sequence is TGTGCCAGCAGTTATTCAGGGAGTGGGGCCAACGTCCTGACTTTC. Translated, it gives CASSYSGSGANVLTF.

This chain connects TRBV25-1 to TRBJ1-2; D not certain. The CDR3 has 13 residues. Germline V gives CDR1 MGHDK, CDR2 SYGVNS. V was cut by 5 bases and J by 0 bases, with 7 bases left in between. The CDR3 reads CASSWSANYGYTF. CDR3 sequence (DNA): TGTGCCAGCAGTTGGTCCGCTAACTATGGCTACACCTTC.

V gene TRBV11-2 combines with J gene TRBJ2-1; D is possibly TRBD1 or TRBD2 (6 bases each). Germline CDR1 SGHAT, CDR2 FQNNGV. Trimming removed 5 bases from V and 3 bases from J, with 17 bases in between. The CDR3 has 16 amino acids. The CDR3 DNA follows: TGTGCCAGCAGCCCTGGGGACTGGGGGCTCTACAATGAGCAGTTCTTC. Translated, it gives CASSPGDWGLYNEQFF.

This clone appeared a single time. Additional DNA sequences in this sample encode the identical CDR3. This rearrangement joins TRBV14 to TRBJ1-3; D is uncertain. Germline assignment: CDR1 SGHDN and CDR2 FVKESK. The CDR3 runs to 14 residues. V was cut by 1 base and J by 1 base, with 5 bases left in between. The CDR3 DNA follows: TGTGCCAGCAGCCAAGTTTTTTCTGGAAACACCATATATTTT. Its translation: CASSQVFSGNTIYF.

DNA of the CDR3: TGTGCCAGCAGCTTAGTCTCAGGGGGCGCGCCTCAGCCCCAGCATTTT. Encoded protein: CASSLVSGGAPQPQHF. V is TRBV7-2 and J is TRBJ1-5; 8 bases fit TRBD1. CDR1 SGHTA and CDR2 FQGNSA come from the germline V gene. The ends lost 1 base at V and 6 bases at J; junction bases unmatched: 8. The CDR3 covers 16 residues.

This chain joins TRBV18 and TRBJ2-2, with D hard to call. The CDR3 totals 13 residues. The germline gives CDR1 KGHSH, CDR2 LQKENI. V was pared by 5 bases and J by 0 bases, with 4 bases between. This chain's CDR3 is CASSLTNTGELFF. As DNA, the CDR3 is TGTGCCAGCTCATTAACGAACACCGGGGAGCTGTTTTTT.

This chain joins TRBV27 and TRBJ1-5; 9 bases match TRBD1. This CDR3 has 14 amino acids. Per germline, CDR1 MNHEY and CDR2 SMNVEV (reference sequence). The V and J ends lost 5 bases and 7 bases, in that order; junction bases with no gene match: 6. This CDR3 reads CASSQTGGGQPQHF. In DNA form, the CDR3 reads TGTGCCAGCAGTCAAACAGGGGGCGGGCAGCCCCAGCATTTT.

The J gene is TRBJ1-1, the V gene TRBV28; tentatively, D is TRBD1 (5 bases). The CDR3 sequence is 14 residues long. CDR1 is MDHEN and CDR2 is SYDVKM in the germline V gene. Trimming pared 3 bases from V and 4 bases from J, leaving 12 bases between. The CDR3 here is CASSFWIGGTEAFF. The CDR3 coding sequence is TGTGCCAGCAGTTTTTGGATCGGGGGCACTGAAGCTTTCTTT.